This T cell receptor beta chain derives from a study of cytomegalovirus exposure and HLA in healthy donors. Findings and limits, study-wide: The study put 150 or so TCR beta chains on its list as cytomegalovirus-associated.

Note on this clone: Its specificity is not known.

Measured with immunoSEQ multiplex PCR; TCRdb has only the in-frame clones, and not every one. This table holds fewer than 250,000 clones, around nine tenths found once. The CDR3 has 21 residues. J lost 6 bases, V lost 0 bases, and 26 bases had no gene match. Germline V gives CDR1 SGDLS, CDR2 YYNGEE. This receptor was taken from a man between 18 and 35 years old in good health and CMV-seronegative. Sequenced: PBMCs. The genes are TRBV9 and TRBJ1-2, with TRBD1 matching over 7 bases. CDR3 in DNA: TGTGCCAGCAGCGTAGTAATTTGGGGGAGATTATTCCCCGTGAGGGGGCATGGCTACACCTTC. Translating gives CASSVVIWGRLFPVRGHGYTF.